This T cell receptor (beta chain) was found in a study of T cell clones after liver transplantation. For this clone: Antigen unknown.

Libraries were prepared by immunoSEQ multiplex PCR; TCRdb keeps only in-frame clonotypes and omits some of them. The repertoire includes around 1,400 clones, roughly 39% of them detected once, and approximately 35% sits in the top ten. V gave up 6 bases and J gave up 8 bases; unmatched junction bases: 7. The CDR3 spans 14 residues. Germline V gene data show CDR1 as MNHEY and CDR2 as SVGAGI. Proliferating CFSE-low MLR cells were sequenced to define alloreactive TCRbeta sequences. This sequence joins TRBV6-5 and TRBJ1-6; 7 bases line up with TRBD1. The sample consisted of CD4+ T cells from cultured PBMCs. This TCR derives from a human patient who received a liver transplant. T cells may partly derive from the graft donor. CDR3 amino acids: CASSKTGNHSPLHF. CDR3 DNA sequence: TGTGCCAGCAGCAAGACAGGGAATCATTCACCCCTCCACTTT.